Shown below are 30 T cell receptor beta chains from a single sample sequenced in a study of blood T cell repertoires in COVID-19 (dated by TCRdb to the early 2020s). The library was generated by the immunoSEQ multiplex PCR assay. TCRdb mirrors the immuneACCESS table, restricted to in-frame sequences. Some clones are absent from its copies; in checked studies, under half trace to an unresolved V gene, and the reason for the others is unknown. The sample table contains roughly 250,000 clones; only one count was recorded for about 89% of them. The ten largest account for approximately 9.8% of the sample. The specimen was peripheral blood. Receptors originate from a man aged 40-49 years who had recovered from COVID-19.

CDR3 protein: CASSQSEGDEQYF. DNA of the CDR3: TGCGCCAGCAGCCAGAGTGAGGGGGACGAGCAGTACTTC. The chain couples TRBV4-3 to TRBJ2-7; D possibly corresponds to TRBD1 (6 bases). With 3 bases removed from V and 5 bases from J, the gap between germline ends came to 11 bases. Germline assignment: CDR1 LGHNA and CDR2 YSLEER. This CDR3 region has 13 residues.

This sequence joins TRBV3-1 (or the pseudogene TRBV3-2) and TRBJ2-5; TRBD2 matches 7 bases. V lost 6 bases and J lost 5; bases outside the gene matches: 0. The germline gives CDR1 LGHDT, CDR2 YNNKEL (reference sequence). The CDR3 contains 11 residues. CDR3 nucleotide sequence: TGTGCCAGCAGACTAGCGGAGACCCAGTACTTC. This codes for CASRLAETQYF.

CDR3 bases: TGTGCCAGCAGTCAAGTCGACAGGGACCCTCGCGAGACCCAGTACTTC. This codes for CASSQVDRDPRETQYF. The rearrangement uses TRBV28 and TRBJ2-5; 7 nucleotides match TRBD1. V lost 5 bases and J lost 5; bases outside the gene matches: 14. CDR1 is MDHEN, CDR2 SYDVKM, per germline. The CDR3 runs to 16 residues.

DNA for the CDR3: TGTGCCAGCAGCCAATGGTCCGGGAGGGGGTACGAGCAGTACTTC. This sequence encodes CASSQWSGRGYEQYF. The rearrangement uses TRBV3-1 (or the pseudogene TRBV3-2) and TRBJ2-7; 8 positions match TRBD2. With 2 bases clipped from V and 4 bases from J, the junction kept 7 bases outside the gene matches. The length of the CDR3 is 15 residues. CDR1 is LGHDT and CDR2 is YNNKEL in the germline V gene (reference sequence).

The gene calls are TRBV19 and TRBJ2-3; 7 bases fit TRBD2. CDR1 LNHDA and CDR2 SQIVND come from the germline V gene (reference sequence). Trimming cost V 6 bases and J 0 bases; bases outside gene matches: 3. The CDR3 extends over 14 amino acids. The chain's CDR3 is CASRTSMSTDTQYF. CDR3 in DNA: TGTGCCAGTAGGACTAGCATGAGCACAGATACGCAGTATTTT.

As DNA, the CDR3 is TGTGCCAGCAGCTTAGCAGTCACAGCCTCAAATTCACCCCTCCACTTT. This codes for CASSLAVTASNSPLHF. The chain joins TRBV7-2 to TRBJ1-6; D unclear. V was pared by 0 bases and J by 7 bases, with 13 bases between. Germline loops: CDR1 SGHTA, CDR2 FQGNSA. This CDR3 has 16 amino acids.

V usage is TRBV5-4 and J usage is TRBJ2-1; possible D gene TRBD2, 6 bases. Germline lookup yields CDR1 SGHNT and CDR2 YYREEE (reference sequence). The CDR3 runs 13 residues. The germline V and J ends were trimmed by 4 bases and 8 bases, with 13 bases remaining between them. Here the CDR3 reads CASSEGLRDEQFF. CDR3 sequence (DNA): TGTGCCAGCAGCGAGGGACTCCGGGATGAGCAGTTCTTC.

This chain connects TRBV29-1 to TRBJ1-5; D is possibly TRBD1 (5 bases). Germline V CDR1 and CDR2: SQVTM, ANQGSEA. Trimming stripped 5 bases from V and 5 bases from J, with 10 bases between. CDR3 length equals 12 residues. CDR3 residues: CSVRTGDQPQHF. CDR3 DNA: TGCAGCGTTAGGACGGGGGATCAGCCCCAGCATTTT.

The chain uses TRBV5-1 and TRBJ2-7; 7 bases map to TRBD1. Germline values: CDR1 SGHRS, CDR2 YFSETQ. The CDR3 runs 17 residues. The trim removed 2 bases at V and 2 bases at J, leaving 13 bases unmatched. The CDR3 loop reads CASSFTRGPGFAYEQYF. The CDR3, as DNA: TGCGCCAGCAGCTTCACGAGGGGGCCGGGGTTCGCCTACGAGCAGTACTTC.

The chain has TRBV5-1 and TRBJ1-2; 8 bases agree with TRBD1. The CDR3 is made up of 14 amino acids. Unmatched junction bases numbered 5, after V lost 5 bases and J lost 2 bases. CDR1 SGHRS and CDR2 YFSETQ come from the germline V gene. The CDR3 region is CASSMTGVNYGYTF. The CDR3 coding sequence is TGCGCCAGCAGTATGACAGGGGTGAACTATGGCTACACCTTC.

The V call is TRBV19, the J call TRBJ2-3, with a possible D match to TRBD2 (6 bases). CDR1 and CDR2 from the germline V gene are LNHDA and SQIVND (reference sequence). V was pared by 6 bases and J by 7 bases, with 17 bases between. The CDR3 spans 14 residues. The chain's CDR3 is CASSNAGTRNTQYF. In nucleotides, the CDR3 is TGTGCCAGTAGCAACGCCGGGACTCGCAATACGCAGTATTTT.

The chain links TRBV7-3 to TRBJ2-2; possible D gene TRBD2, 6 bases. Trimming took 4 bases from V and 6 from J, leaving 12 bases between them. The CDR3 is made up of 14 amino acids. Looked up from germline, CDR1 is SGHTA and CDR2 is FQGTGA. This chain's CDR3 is CASSSRRDAGELFF. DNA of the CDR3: TGTGCCAGCAGCTCTCGGCGGGATGCCGGGGAGCTGTTTTTT.

In nucleotides, the CDR3 is TGTGCCAGCAGCGTACTAGCGGGAGGCGAGCAGTACTTC. Translating it yields CASSVLAGGEQYF. V and J are TRBV9 and TRBJ2-7; 11 bases are a match to TRBD2. V lost 1 base and J lost 6; bases outside the gene matches: 0. CDR1 and CDR2 (germline): SGDLS, YYNGEE. The CDR3 extends over 13 amino acids.

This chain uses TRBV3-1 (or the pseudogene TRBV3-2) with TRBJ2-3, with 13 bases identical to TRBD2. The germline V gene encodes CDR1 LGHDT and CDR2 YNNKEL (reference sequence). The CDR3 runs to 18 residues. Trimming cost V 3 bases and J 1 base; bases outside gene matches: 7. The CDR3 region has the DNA TGTGCCAGCAGCCAGCAAAGACTAGCGGGAGGCGGCACAGATACGCAGTATTTT. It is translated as CASSQQRLAGGGTDTQYF.

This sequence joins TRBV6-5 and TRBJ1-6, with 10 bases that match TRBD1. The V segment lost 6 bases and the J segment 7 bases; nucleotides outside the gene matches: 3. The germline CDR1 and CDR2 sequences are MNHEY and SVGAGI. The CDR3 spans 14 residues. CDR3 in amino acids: CASRGTGANSPLHF. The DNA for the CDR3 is TGTGCCAGCAGAGGGACAGGGGCAAATTCACCCCTCCACTTT.

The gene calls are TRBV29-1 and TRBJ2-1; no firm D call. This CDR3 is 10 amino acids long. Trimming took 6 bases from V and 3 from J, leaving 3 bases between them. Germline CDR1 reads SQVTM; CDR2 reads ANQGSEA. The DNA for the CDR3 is TGCAGCGTCCTCTACAATGAGCAGTTCTTC. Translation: CSVLYNEQFF.

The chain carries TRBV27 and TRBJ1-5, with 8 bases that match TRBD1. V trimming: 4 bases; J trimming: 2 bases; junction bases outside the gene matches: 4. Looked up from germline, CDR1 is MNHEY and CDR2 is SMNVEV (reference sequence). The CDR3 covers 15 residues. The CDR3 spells CASSWGGQGNQPQHF. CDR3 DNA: TGTGCCAGCAGTTGGGGGGGACAGGGCAATCAGCCCCAGCATTTT.

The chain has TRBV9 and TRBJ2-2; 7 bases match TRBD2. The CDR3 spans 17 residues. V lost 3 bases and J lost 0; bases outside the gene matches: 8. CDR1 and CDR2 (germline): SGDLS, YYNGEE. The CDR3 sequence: CASSARGGGANTGELFF. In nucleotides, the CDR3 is TGTGCCAGCAGCGCGAGGGGCGGGGGAGCGAACACCGGGGAGCTGTTTTTT.

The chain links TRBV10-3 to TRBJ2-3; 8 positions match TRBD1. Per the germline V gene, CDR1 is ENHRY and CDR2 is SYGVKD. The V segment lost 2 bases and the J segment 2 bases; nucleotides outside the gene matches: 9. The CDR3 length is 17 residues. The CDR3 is CAISETKTGVFTDTQYF. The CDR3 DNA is TGTGCCATCAGTGAGACAAAGACAGGGGTCTTCACAGATACGCAGTATTTT.

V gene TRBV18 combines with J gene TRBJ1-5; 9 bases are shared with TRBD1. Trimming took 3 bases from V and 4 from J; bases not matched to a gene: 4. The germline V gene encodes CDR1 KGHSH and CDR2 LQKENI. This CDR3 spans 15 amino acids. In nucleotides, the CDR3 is TGTGCCAGCTCACCCCGGGACAGGGTTAATCAGCCCCAGCATTTT. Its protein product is CASSPRDRVNQPQHF.

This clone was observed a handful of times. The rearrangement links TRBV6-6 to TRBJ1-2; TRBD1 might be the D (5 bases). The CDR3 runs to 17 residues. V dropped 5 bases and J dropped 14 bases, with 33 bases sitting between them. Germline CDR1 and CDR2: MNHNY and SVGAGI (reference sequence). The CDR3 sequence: CASSPMISRTQASSKTF. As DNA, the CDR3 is TGTGCCAGCAGTCCAATGATAAGCAGGACACAGGCCTCTTCTAAGACCTTC.

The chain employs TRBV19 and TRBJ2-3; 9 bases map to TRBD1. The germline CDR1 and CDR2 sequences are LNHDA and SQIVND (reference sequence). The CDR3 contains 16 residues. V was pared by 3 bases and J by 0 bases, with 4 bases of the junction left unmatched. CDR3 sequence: CASSIFGTGSTDTQYF. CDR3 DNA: TGTGCCAGTAGTATTTTTGGGACAGGGAGCACAGATACGCAGTATTTT.

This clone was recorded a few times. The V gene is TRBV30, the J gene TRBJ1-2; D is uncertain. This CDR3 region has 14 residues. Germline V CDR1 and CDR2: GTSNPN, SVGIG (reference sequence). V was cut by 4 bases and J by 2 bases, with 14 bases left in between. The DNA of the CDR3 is TGTGCCTGGATCCGTAATCGGGGAAACTATGGCTACACCTTC. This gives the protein CAWIRNRGNYGYTF.

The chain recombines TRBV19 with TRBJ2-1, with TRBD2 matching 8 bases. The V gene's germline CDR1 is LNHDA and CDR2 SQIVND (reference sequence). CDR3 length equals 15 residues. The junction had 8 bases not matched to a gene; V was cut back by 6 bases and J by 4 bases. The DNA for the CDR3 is TGTGCCAGTAGCGCCCCCCAGCGGGGGTACAATGAGCAGTTCTTC. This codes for CASSAPQRGYNEQFF.

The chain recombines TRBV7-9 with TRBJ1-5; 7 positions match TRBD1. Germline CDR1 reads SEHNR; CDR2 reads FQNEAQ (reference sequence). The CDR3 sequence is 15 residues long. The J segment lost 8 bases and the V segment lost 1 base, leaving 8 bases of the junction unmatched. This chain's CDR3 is CASSLGLGQTEPQHF. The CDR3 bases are TGTGCCAGCAGCTTAGGATTGGGACAGACGGAGCCCCAGCATTTT.

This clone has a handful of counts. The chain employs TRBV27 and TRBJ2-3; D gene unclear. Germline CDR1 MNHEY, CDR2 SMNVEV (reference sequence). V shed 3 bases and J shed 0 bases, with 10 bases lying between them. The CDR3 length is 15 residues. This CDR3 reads CASSLFRHSTDTQYF. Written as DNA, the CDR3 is TGTGCCAGCAGTTTGTTCAGACATAGCACAGATACGCAGTATTTT.

This CDR3 reads CASSYSMVSGQTEAFF. For the CDR3, the DNA is TGTGCCAGCAGTTACTCGATGGTCTCGGGTCAGACTGAAGCTTTCTTT. The chain employs TRBV6-5 and TRBJ1-1; no clear D. The V gene lost 0 bases and the J gene lost 5 bases, with 16 bases spanning the gap. CDR1 and CDR2 (germline): MNHEY, SVGAGI. The CDR3 runs to 16 residues.

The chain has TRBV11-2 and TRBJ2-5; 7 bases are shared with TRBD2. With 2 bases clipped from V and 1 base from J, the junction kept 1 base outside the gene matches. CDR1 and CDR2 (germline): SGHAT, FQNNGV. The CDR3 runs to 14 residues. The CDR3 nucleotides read TGTGCCAGCAGCTTACTAGCGGTCCAAGAGACCCAGTACTTC. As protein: CASSLLAVQETQYF.

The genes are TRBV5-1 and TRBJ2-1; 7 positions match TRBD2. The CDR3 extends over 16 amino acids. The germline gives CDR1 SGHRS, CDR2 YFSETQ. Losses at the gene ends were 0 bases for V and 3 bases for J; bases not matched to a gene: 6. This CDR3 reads CASSLGSGGYYNEQFF. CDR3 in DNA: TGCGCCAGCAGCTTGGGGTCGGGAGGATACTACAATGAGCAGTTCTTC.

The CDR3 DNA reads TGCAGCGTTAGGACAGACTACGAGCAGTACTTC. As protein: CSVRTDYEQYF. The chain links TRBV29-1 to TRBJ2-7, with D possibly matching TRBD1 (6 bases). The CDR3 extends over 11 amino acids. CDR1 and CDR2 from the germline V gene are SQVTM and ANQGSEA. V lost 5 bases and J lost 3, with 8 bases in between.